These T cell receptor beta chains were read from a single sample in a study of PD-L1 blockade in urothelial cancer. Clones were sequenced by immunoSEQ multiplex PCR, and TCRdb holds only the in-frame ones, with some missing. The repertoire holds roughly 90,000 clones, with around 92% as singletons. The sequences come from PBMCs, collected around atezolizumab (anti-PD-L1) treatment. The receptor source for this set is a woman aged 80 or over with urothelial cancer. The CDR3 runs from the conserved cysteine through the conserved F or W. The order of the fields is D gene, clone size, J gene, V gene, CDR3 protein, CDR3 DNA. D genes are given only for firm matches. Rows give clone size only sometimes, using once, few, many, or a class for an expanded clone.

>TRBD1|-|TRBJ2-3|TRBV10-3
CAISERGQADTQYF
TGTGCCATCAGTGAGAGGGGGCAGGCAGATACGCAGTATTTT
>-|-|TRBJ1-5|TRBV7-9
CASSFDLDQPQHF
TGTGCCAGCAGCTTCGACCTAGATCAGCCCCAGCATTTT
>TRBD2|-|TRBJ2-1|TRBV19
CASSPGGLSYNEQFF
TGTGCCAGTAGCCCGGGGGGTCTCTCCTACAATGAGCAGTTCTTC
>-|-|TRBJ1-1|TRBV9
CASSVAGGVNTEAFF
TGTGCCAGCAGCGTGGCGGGGGGCGTTAACACTGAAGCTTTCTTT
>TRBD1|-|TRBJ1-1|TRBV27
CASSPSGQAMKAFF
TGTGCCAGCAGTCCGTCGGGACAGGCAATGAAAGCTTTCTTT
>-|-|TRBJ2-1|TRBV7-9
CASSRWADSSRGEQFF
TGTGCCAGCAGCCGTTGGGCCGACAGTTCTCGAGGTGAGCAGTTCTTC
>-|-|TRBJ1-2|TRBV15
CATSRGPGLNGYTF
TGTGCCACCAGCAGAGGTCCAGGGCTGAATGGCTACACCTTC
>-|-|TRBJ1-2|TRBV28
CASSFGPLQRFYGYTF
TGTGCCAGCAGTTTTGGGCCCTTGCAACGTTTCTATGGCTACACCTTC
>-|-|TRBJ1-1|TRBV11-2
CASSLGAGQFEAFF
TGTGCCAGCAGCTTAGGGGCGGGGCAGTTCGAAGCTTTCTTT
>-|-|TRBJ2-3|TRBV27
CASSPGGDTQYF
TGTGCCAGCAGCCCCGGGGGAGATACGCAGTATTTT
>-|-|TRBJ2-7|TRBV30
CAWSIGQTYEQYF
TGTGCCTGGAGTATCGGACAGACCTACGAGCAGTACTTC
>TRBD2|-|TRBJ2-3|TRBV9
CASSVGGGNTDTQYF
TGTGCCAGCAGCGTCGGGGGGGGGAACACAGATACGCAGTATTTT
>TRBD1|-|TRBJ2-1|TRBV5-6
CASSLDRDPYNEQFF
TGTGCCAGCAGTTTGGACAGGGACCCCTACAATGAGCAGTTCTTC
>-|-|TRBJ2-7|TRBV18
CASSPRGVGHEQYF
TGTGCCAGCTCACCACGCGGGGTGGGCCACGAGCAGTACTTC
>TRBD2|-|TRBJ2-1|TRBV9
CASSSSGTSGYNEQFF
TGTGCCAGCAGCTCCTCCGGGACTAGCGGTTACAATGAGCAGTTCTTC
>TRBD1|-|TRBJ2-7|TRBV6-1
CASGGTGYYEQYF
TGTGCCAGCGGCGGGACAGGTTACTACGAGCAGTACTTC
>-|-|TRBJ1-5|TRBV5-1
CASSLEGLNQPQHF
TGCGCCAGCAGCTTGGAGGGACTCAATCAGCCCCAGCATTTT
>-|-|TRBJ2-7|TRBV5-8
CASSIYPREQYF
TGTGCCAGCAGCATTTACCCCCGGGAGCAGTACTTC
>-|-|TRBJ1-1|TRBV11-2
CASSFLQGDTEAFF
TGTGCCAGCAGCTTTTTACAGGGCGACACTGAAGCTTTCTTT
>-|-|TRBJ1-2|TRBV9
CASSVEGRASYGYTF
TGTGCCAGCAGCGTGGAGGGGAGGGCAAGCTATGGCTACACCTTC
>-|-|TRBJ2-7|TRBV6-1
CASSGASYEQYF
TGTGCCAGCAGTGGGGCGTCGTACGAGCAGTACTTC
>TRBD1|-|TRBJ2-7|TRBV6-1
CASRRTGAFDEQYF
TGTGCCAGCAGAAGGACAGGGGCCTTCGACGAGCAGTACTTC
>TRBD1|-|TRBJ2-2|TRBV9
CASSVVTGGTGELFF
TGTGCCAGCAGCGTAGTCACAGGGGGCACCGGGGAGCTGTTTTTT
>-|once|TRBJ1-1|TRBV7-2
CASRWDSSNTEAFF
TGTGCCAGCAGATGGGACTCCTCGAACACTGAAGCTTTCTTT
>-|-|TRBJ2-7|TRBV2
CASSEDTSFYEQYF
TGTGCCAGCAGTGAAGACACCAGTTTCTACGAGCAGTACTTC
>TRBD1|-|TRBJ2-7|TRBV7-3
CASSPTGTGGGTYEQYF
TGTGCCAGCAGCCCAACCGGGACAGGAGGAGGTACCTACGAGCAGTACTTC
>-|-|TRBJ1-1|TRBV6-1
CASSEQGWDTEAFF
TGTGCCAGCAGTGAACAGGGATGGGACACTGAAGCTTTCTTT
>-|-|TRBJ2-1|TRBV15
CATSREAVSYNEQFF
TGTGCCACCAGCAGAGAAGCGGTCTCCTACAATGAGCAGTTCTTC
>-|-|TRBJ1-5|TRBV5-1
CASSLGGDGGGQPQHF
TGCGCCAGCAGCTTGGGGGGGGACGGAGGCGGCCAGCCCCAGCATTTT
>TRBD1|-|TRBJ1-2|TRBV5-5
CASSQAGTGQPGYTF
TGTGCCAGCAGCCAAGCCGGGACAGGGCAGCCCGGCTACACCTTC
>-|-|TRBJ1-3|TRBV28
CASSLLGSGSSGNTIYF
TGTGCCAGCAGTTTATTAGGGTCGGGATCGAGCGGAAACACCATATATTTT
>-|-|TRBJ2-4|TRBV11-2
CASSLGGDWTRNIQYF
TGTGCCAGCAGCTTAGGGGGGGACTGGACTCGAAACATTCAGTACTTC
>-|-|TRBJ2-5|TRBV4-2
CASSQDVAGQETQYF
TGTGCCAGCAGCCAAGATGTAGCGGGACAGGAGACCCAGTACTTC
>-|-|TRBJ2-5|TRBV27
CASSLRLAGMETQYF
TGTGCCAGCAGTTTAAGACTGGCGGGGATGGAGACCCAGTACTTC
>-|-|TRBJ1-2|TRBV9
CASSAEDARGGYTF
TGTGCCAGCAGCGCCGAGGACGCCCGGGGGGGCTACACCTTC